This T cell receptor (beta chain) stems from a study of STAT5B mutations in CD4+ large granular lymphocyte leukemia. Overall study findings and caveats: TRBV06-family usage was enriched in top patient clones (8/27) versus controls (2/35).

The J segment lost 5 bases and the V segment lost 1 base, leaving 8 bases of the junction unmatched. CDR3 length: 18 residues. CDR1 and CDR2 from the germline V gene are SEHNR and FQNEAQ (reference sequence). Repertoires were generated with immunoSEQ multiplex PCR, while TCRdb's copy carries only in-frame clones and drops some. Of 23,000 or so clones detected, around 80% appear once; the ten largest clones hold around 0.4%. Control samples were healthy donors' buffy coats. With respect to this clone: The antigen is not known.

This chain connects TRBV7-9 to TRBJ2-7, with 16 bases fitting TRBD2. This sequence originates from a human donor in good health. Sequenced sample: CD4+ T cells from blood buffy coats. CDR3 amino acids: CASSLVGTSGRARNEQYF. The CDR3 region has the DNA TGTGCCAGCAGCTTAGTGGGGACTAGCGGGAGGGCCCGTAACGAGCAGTACTTC. The whole variable domain, remainder taken from reference TRBV7-9 and TRBJ2-7, is DTGVSQNPRHKITKRGQNVTFRCDPISEHNRLYWYRQTLGQGPEFLTYFQNEAQLEKSRLLSDRFSAERPKGSFSTLEIQRTEQGDSAMYLCASSLVGTSGRARNEQYFGPGTRLTVT.